The clone carrying this T cell receptor (beta chain) appeared many times. Its antigen remains unknown. The cDNA was generated through 5'RACE incorporating 10-nucleotide random UMIs. Each CDR3 protein gets one entry after TCRdb re-called the 5' RACE reads with MiXCR. This sample yields 4,000 or so distinct CDR3 sequences, of which approximately 32% are seen a single time; 40% to 45% belongs to the top ten. This entry comes from a study of neurological immune-mediated disorders. Overall study results and limits: None of the CDR3 amino acid sequences found in expanded clones was shared across subjects. This suggests that the TCR-beta repertoires were private in all groups. Multiple sclerosis was found to have the least TCR clonal expansion, below healthy controls, and HTLV-1-associated myelopathy the most.

Sample: CD8+ T cells from blood. The TCR originated in a man aged 45-65 years with HTLV-1-associated myelopathy (HAM/TSP).

The CDR3 here is CASSLDQTTLTQYF. The CDR3 DNA reads TGCGCCAGCAGCTTGGATCAAACAACACTGACCCAGTACTTC. The V and J genes are TRBV5-1 and TRBJ2-5; D not resolved. The germline V gene has CDR1 SGHRS and CDR2 YFSETQ. CDR3 length equals 14 residues. V dropped 0 bases and J dropped 7 bases, with 13 bases sitting between them.